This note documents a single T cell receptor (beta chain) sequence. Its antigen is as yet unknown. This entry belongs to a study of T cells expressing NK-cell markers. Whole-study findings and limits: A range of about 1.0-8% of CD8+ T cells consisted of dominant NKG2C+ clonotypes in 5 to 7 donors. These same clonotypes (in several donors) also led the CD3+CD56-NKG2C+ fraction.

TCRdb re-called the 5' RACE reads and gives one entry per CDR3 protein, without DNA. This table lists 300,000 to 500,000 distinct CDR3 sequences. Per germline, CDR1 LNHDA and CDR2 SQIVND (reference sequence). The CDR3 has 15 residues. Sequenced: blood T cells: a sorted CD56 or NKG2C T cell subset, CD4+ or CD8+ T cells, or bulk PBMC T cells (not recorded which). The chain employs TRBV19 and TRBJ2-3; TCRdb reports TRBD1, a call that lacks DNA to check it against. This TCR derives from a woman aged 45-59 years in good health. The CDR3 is CASSPRQESTDTQYF.